This entry features one TCR beta chain sequence. The assay was immunoSEQ multiplex PCR, and TCRdb's table has in-frame clones only and misses some. In the table there are about 7,300 clones, approximately 77% of which are singletons. J gave up 5 bases and V 5 bases, and 7 bases lay outside the gene matches. This CDR3 has 14 residues. CDR1 is SGHTA and CDR2 is FQGTGA in the germline V gene. The sample originates from a study of blood T cell dynamics during melanoma immunotherapy. Time point specified: week 3, after first cycle of checkpoint inhibitor. Patients had no prior systemic cancer treatment, immunosuppressants or other active cancers.

Sequenced material: blood, taken from a patient treated with checkpoint blockade. This receptor was obtained from a human donor with melanoma. V gene TRBV7-3 combines with J gene TRBJ2-7, with 9 bases that match TRBD1. The CDR3 coding sequence is TGTGCCAGCAGCGTGACAGGGGGTGCGAACGAGCAGTACTTC. Protein: CASSVTGGANEQYF.